These 14 T cell receptor beta chains came from one sample sequenced in a study of blood T cells in healthy people across ages. Alongside a J-beta primer mix, a sample-barcoded 5' primer served in a second PCR lasting roughly 7 to 12 cycles. TCRdb called the 5' RACE reads again in MiXCR, with one record for every CDR3 protein. The data contain about a million distinct CDR3 sequences, roughly 43% of them seen just once; the ten biggest clones take up roughly 13%. Sequenced input: blood. The receptors shown here come from a man aged 25-45 years in good health.

In DNA form, the CDR3 reads TGCAGTGCTTTGTCGACAGGGACGATGGACACTGAAGCTTTCTTT. Translating gives CSALSTGTMDTEAFF. The V call is TRBV20-1, the J call TRBJ1-1, with TRBD1 matching over 7 bases. J was trimmed by 3 bases and V by 5 bases; bases with no gene match: 12. This CDR3 spans 15 amino acids. Germline V gives CDR1 DFQATT, CDR2 SNEGSKA (reference sequence).

The chain couples TRBV7-2 to TRBJ2-7; 7 nucleotides align to TRBD2. CDR1 and CDR2 from the germline V gene are SGHTA and FQGNSA. Trimming took 2 bases from V and 6 from J; bases not matched to a gene: 7. The CDR3 covers 14 residues. The CDR3 sequence: CASSLFEGRGEQYF. CDR3 nucleotides: TGTGCCAGCAGCTTATTTGAGGGGAGGGGCGAGCAGTACTTC.

The V gene is TRBV20-1, the J gene TRBJ2-4, with 8 bases that match TRBD1. The J call is doubtful: the DNA matches TRBJ2-5 better. Germline V gene lookup returns CDR1 DFQATT and CDR2 SNEGSKA (reference sequence). The CDR3 contains 14 residues. The CDR3 spells CSAREPRGLETQYF. The CDR3 nucleotides read TGCAGTGCTAGAGAGCCCAGGGGGCTGGAGACCCAGTACTTC.

This chain connects TRBV28 to TRBJ1-2; tentative D call: TRBD1 (5 bases). Germline assignment: CDR1 MDHEN and CDR2 SYDVKM. Trimming removed 11 bases at V and 7 bases at J, with 20 bases between. The CDR3 has 13 residues. Written as DNA, the CDR3 is TGTGCCGTGACTCCGCGCGGGGCCTCTGGCTACACCTTC. Translating it yields CAVTPRGASGYTF.

A note on this clonotype: A read error may account for a junction end that differs from germline. CDR3 bases: TGCGCCATCAGCGGAACCGGGACGACGTGGGGCTACACCTTC. Encoded protein: CAISGTGTTWGYTF. The chain links TRBV4-1 to TRBJ1-2; D may be TRBD1 (5 bases). Germline lookup yields CDR1 MGHRA and CDR2 YSYEKL. The CDR3 consists of 14 residues.

V usage is TRBV5-8 and J usage is TRBJ2-1, with 8 bases matching TRBD1. This CDR3 has 15 amino acids. Germline CDR1 SGHTS, CDR2 YDEGEE. The J segment lost 8 bases and the V segment lost 4 bases, leaving 11 bases of the junction unmatched. CDR3 sequence: CASSQGQVSGDEQFF. The CDR3 nucleotides are TGTGCCAGCAGCCAGGGACAGGTCTCCGGGGATGAGCAGTTCTTC.

This clonotype was detected a few times. The chain couples TRBV7-9 to TRBJ1-2, with 9 bases aligning to TRBD1. The CDR3 extends over 15 amino acids. V lost 2 bases, J lost 6 bases, and 7 bases stayed unmatched. CDR1 and CDR2 from the germline V gene are SEHNR and FQNEAQ (reference sequence). The CDR3 loop is CASSLNSRDRDGYTF. CDR3 bases: TGTGCCAGCAGCTTAAACTCCCGGGACAGGGATGGCTACACCTTC. The variable domain in full, completed from reference TRBV7-9 and TRBJ1-2, reads DTGVSQNPRHKITKRGQNVTFRCDPISEHNRLYWYRQTLGQGPEFLTYFQNEAQLEKSRLLSDRFSAERPKGSFSTLEIQRTEQGDSAMYLCASSLNSRDRDGYTFGSGTRLTVV.

The CDR3 is CASKTGGAAYEQYF. In DNA form, the CDR3 reads TGTGCCAGCAAAACAGGGGGCGCGGCCTACGAGCAGTACTTC. The V and J genes are TRBV28 and TRBJ2-7; 9 bases line up with TRBD1. Germline V gene lookup returns CDR1 MDHEN and CDR2 SYDVKM. The CDR3 runs to 14 residues. Trimming removed 7 bases from V and 2 bases from J; junction bases left unmatched: 6.

This clonotype was counted only a few times. This rearrangement joins TRBV12-3 or TRBV12-4 to TRBJ1-1; TRBD1 matches 7 bases. The CDR3 length is 14 residues. V shed 5 bases and J 6 bases; nucleotides not matched to a gene: 9. The CDR3 sequence is CASSHNRGGSEAFF. The DNA of the CDR3 is TGTGCCAGCAGTCATAACAGGGGAGGGTCTGAAGCTTTCTTT.

The CDR3: CASSLGDGKYEQFF. The DNA for the CDR3 is TGTGCCAGCAGTTTAGGGGACGGGAAATATGAGCAGTTCTTC. V and J are TRBV28 and TRBJ2-1, with D perhaps assigned TRBD1 or TRBD2 (5 bases each). Germline V gene sequence: CDR1 MDHEN, CDR2 SYDVKM. The V gene lost 2 bases and the J gene lost 8 bases, with 13 bases spanning the gap. CDR3 length equals 14 residues.

The chain is built from TRBV6-5 and TRBJ1-2, with D possibly matching TRBD1 (6 bases). CDR3 length equals 17 residues. CDR1 is MNHEY and CDR2 is SVGAGI in the germline V gene. Trimming took off 7 bases at V and 1 base at J, with 22 bases between the two ends. The CDR3 region is CASIIDRSRHINYGYTF. The CDR3 nucleotides are TGTGCCAGCATTATCGACAGGTCGAGGCATATTAACTATGGCTACACCTTC.

This clonotype was seen more than once but under ten times. V usage is TRBV12-3 or TRBV12-4 and J usage is TRBJ1-1; D is uncertain. This CDR3 has 14 residues. The ends were cut back, 3 bases at V and 1 base at J, with 9 bases in the middle. DNA of the CDR3: TGTGCCAGCAGTTTCGCGGCGGCGAACACTGAAGCTTTCTTT. It encodes CASSFAAANTEAFF.

This clonotype was seen a handful of times. The J gene is TRBJ2-3, the V gene TRBV24-1; D is perhaps TRBD1 or TRBD2 (7 bases each). V was shortened by 4 bases and J by 3 bases, with 10 bases between the two germline ends. CDR3 length: 14 amino acids. Per the germline V gene, CDR1 is KGHDR and CDR2 is SFDVKD. CDR3: CATSDRGGTDTQYF. The DNA of the CDR3 is TGTGCCACCAGTGACAGGGGGGGGACAGATACGCAGTATTTT.

The sample holds a few counts of this clonotype. J is TRBJ1-6 and V is TRBV7-9; a weak D match, TRBD1 (6 bases). This CDR3 is 15 amino acids long. The germline V gene has CDR1 SEHNR and CDR2 FQNEAQ (reference sequence). Trimming removed 8 bases at V and 1 base at J, with 12 bases between. The DNA of the CDR3 is TGTGCCAGCCGGATACAGGGATCCTATAATTCACCCCTCCACTTT. This encodes CASRIQGSYNSPLHF.